This TCR beta chain was captured in a study of cytomegalovirus exposure and HLA in healthy donors. Overall study results and limits: Around 18,000 TCR beta sequences were associated with HLA alleles at 0.05 false discovery rate in a later analysis.

The CDR3 length is 16 residues. V trimming: 5 bases; J trimming: 2 bases; junction bases outside the gene matches: 8. Germline V lookup: CDR1 MNHEY, CDR2 SMNVEV (reference sequence). In the case of this clone: Its antigen is undetermined.

With 60 Vbeta and 13 Jbeta primers, the PCR was carried out. Produced via immunoSEQ multiplex PCR; TCRdb's table is partial and in-frame only. The sample contains 150,000 to 200,000 clones, around 78% of which appear only once. This sequence joins TRBV27 and TRBJ1-2, with 10 bases lining up with TRBD1. The source material was PBMCs. The source of this sequence is a woman in her 30s in good health and CMV-seropositive. The CDR3 sequence: CASSRRTGGGNYGYTF. The CDR3 region has the DNA TGTGCCAGCAGTCGCAGGACAGGGGGGGGAAACTATGGCTACACCTTC.